This TCR beta chain was recovered during a study of T cell repertoires in cytomegalovirus infection. Points from the study as a whole: Ex vivo, HLA-C-restricted CMV-specific TCR beta clonotypes prevailed over the rest of the response. CMV carriers having the relevant HLA were flagged by cumulative public TCR beta family frequency.

TCRdb re-derived calls from the reads in MiXCR, one entry per CDR3 protein. Among about 360,000 distinct CDR3 sequences listed, about a sixth were seen once. This clonotype has more than one count but fewer than ten. Its antigen remains unidentified. The germline gives CDR1 LNHDA, CDR2 SQIVND (reference sequence). V was trimmed by 4 bases and J by 5 bases, leaving 11 bases between them. This CDR3 comprises 13 residues. The rearrangement links TRBV19 to TRBJ1-2; the D is unclear. Sequencing was performed on PBMCs. The sequence came from a human donor in good health (CMV status not recorded). Some clones in this sample may be carry-over from other donors' samples. This CDR3 is CASSTASAYGYTF. For the CDR3, the DNA is TGTGCCAGTAGTACCGCTTCGGCTTATGGCTACACCTTC.